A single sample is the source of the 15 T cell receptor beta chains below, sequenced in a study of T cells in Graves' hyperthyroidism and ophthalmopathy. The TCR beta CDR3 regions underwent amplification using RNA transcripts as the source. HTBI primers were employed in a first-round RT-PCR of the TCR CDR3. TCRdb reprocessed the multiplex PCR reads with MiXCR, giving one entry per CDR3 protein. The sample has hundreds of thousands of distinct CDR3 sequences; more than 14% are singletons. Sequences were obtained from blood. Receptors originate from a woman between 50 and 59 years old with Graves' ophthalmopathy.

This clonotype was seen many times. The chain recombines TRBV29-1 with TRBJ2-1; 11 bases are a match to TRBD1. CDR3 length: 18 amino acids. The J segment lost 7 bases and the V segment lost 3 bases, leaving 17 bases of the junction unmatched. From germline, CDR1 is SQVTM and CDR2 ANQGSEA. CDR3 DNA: TGCAGCGTTGATGACCTCGGTGGTGGACAGGGGGCGCGAAATGAGCAGTTCTTC. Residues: CSVDDLGGGQGARNEQFF.

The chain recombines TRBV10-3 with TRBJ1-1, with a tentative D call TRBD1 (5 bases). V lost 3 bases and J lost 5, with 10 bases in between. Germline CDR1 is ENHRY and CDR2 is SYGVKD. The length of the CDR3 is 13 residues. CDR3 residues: CAISDRVSTEAFF. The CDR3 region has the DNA TGTGCCATCAGTGACAGGGTATCTACTGAAGCTTTCTTT.

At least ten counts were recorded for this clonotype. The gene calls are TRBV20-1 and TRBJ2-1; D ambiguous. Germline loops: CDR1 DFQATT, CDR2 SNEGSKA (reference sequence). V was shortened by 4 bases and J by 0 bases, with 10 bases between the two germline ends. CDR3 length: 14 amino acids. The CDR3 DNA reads TGCAGTGCTACGCGCCTAACCTCCTACAATGAGCAGTTCTTC. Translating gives CSATRLTSYNEQFF.

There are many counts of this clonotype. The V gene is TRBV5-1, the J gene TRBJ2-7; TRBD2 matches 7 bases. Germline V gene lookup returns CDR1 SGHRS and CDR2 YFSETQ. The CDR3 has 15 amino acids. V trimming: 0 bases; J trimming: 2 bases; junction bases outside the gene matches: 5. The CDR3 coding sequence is TGCGCCAGCAGCTTGGGCGGGAGTCGGACCTACGAGCAGTACTTC. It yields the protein CASSLGGSRTYEQYF.

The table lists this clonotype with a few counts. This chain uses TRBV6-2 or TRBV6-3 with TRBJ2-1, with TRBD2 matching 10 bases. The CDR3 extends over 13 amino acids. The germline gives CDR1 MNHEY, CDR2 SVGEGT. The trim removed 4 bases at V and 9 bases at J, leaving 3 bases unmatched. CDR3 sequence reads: CASSFRTSGEQFF. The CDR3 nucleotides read TGTGCCAGCAGTTTTCGGACTAGCGGTGAGCAGTTCTTC.

CDR3 sequence reads: CATSDRSHGTNNEQFF. For the CDR3, the DNA is TGTGCCACCAGTGATCGTTCACATGGGACCAACAATGAGCAGTTCTTC. The V call is TRBV24-1, the J call TRBJ2-1; D possibly matches TRBD1 or TRBD2 (5 bases each). The V end was cut by 3 bases, the J end by 5 bases, with 16 bases between. Germline V lookup: CDR1 KGHDR, CDR2 SFDVKD. CDR3 size: 16 residues.

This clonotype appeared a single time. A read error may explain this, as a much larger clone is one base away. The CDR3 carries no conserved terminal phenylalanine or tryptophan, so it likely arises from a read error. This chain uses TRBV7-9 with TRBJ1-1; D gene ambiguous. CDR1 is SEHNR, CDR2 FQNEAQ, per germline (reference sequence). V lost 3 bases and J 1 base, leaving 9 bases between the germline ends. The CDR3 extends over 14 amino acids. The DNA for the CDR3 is TGTGCCAGCAGCTTTCTTGAGGGGAACACTGAAGCTTTCTCT. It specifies CASSFLEGNTEAFS.

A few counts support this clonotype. CDR3 sequence reads: CATSEGRTLNTEAFF. The DNA of the CDR3 is TGTGCCACCAGTGAAGGACGGACCCTGAACACTGAAGCTTTCTTT. The V and J genes are TRBV24-1 and TRBJ1-1; D is unresolved. Trimming took 4 bases from V and 0 from J, leaving 11 bases between them. CDR3 length: 15 amino acids. Germline loops: CDR1 KGHDR, CDR2 SFDVKD.

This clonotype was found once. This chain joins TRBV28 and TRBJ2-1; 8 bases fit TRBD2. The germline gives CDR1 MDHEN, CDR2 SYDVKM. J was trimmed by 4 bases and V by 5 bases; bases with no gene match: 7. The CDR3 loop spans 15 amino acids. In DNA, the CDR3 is TGTGCCAGCAGTACCCGGGCTAGCGGGTACAATGAGCAGTTCTTC. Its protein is CASSTRASGYNEQFF.

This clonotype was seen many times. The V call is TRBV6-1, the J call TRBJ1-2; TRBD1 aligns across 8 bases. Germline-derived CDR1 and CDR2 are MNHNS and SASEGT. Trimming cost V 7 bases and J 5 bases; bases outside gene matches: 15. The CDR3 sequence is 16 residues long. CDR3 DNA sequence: TGTGCCAGCAACCATTACGGACAGGGACGGGAGTATGGCTACACCTTC. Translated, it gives CASNHYGQGREYGYTF.

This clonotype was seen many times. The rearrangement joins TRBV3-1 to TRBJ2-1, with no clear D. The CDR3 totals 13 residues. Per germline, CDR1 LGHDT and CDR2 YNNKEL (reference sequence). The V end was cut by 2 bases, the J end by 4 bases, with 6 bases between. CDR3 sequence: CASSQKGYNEQFF. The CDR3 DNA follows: TGTGCCAGCAGCCAAAAAGGATACAATGAGCAGTTCTTC.

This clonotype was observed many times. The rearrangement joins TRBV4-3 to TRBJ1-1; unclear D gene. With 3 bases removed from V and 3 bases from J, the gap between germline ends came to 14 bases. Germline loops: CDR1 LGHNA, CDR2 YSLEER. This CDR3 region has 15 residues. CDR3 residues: CASSQGLGLDTEAFF. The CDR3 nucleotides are TGCGCCAGCAGCCAGGGGTTGGGGTTGGACACTGAAGCTTTCTTT.

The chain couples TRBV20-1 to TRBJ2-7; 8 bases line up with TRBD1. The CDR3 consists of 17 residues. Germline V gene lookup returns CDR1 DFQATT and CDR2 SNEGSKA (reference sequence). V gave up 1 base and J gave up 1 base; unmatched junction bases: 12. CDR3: CSARGPLGRGLSYEQYF. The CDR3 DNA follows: TGCAGTGCTAGAGGACCTCTGGGCAGGGGGCTTTCCTACGAGCAGTACTTC.

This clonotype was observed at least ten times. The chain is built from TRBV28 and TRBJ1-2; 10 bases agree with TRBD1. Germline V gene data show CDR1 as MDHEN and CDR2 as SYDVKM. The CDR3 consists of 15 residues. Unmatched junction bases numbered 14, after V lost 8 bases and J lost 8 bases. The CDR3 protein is CASLPPRDRGGGYTF. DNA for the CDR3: TGTGCCAGCCTCCCACCCCGGGACAGGGGAGGCGGCTACACCTTC.

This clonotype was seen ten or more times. DNA for the CDR3: TGTGCCAGCAGCCAATCGGAAACAAATGAAGCTTTCTTT. Residues: CASSQSETNEAFF. V is TRBV16 and J is TRBJ1-1; no clear D gene. V lost 0 bases to trimming and J lost 7 bases, with 9 bases between them. This CDR3 contains 13 residues. Germline V gene lookup returns CDR1 KGHSY and CDR2 FQNENV.